These 2 T cell receptor beta chains were all obtained from the same sample, sequenced in a study of T cells in Graves' hyperthyroidism and ophthalmopathy. RNA transcripts served as the template for amplifying TCR beta CDR3 regions. TCR CDR3 regions were first amplified by RT-PCR with HTBI primers. From the multiplex PCR reads, TCRdb called clonotypes with MiXCR, one entry per CDR3 protein. The sample lists some 490,000 distinct CDR3 sequences, approximately 23% seen once, with 45% to 50% in the top ten. The sequenced material came from blood. These receptors originate from a woman in her seventies with Graves' ophthalmopathy.

In this sample, this clonotype turned up many times. The chain recombines TRBV12-3 or TRBV12-4 with TRBJ1-1; 7 bases are shared with TRBD1. The V gene end was trimmed by 6 bases and the J gene end by 2 bases; junction bases not matched to a gene: 6. There are 14 residues in the CDR3. The CDR3 here is CASSPGQVNTEAFF. The DNA for the CDR3 is TGTGCCAGCAGCCCAGGACAGGTTAACACTGAAGCTTTCTTT.

The chain couples TRBV5-6 to TRBJ1-4; tentatively, D is TRBD1 (6 bases). V dropped 4 bases and J dropped 5 bases, with 21 bases sitting between them. This CDR3 spans 17 amino acids. In germline, CDR1 is SGHDT, CDR2 YYEEEE. CDR3 sequence (DNA): TGTGCCAGCAGCCGGATCACAGGGTTCACGGCGAATGAAAAACTGTTTTTT. Protein: CASSRITGFTANEKLFF.